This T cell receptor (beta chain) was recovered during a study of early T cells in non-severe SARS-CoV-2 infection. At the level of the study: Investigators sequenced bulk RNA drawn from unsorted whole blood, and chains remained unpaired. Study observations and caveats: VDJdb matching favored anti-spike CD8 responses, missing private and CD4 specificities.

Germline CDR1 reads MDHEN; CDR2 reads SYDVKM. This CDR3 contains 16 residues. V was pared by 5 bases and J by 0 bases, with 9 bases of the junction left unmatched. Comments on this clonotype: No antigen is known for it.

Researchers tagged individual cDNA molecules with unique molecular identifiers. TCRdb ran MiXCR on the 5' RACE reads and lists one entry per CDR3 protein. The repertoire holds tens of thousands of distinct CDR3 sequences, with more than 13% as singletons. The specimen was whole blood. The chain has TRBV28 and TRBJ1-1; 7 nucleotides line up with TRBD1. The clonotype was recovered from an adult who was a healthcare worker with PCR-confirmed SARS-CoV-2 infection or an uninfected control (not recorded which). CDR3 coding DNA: TGTGCCAGCAGTATCCCGGGACAGAGCGTGAACACTGAAGCTTTCTTT. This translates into CASSIPGQSVNTEAFF.